This note documents a single T cell receptor (beta chain) sequence. The antigen it binds to is not known. No much larger clone exists at a distance of one base, and base qualities are not known. From cysteine to phenylalanine, the CDR3 is 15 amino acids long. Just CDR3 DNA is preserved here, 45 bases in frame from base 1. Reading the germline V gene (reference sequence) gives CDR1 MNHNY and CDR2 SVGAGI. Trimming costs V 7 bases and J 3 bases, and their ends lie 16 bases apart. The source of the sample is a study of blood T cell repertoires in COVID-19 (dated by TCRdb to the early 2020s). About the investigation overall: The collaborator samples originated in the United States, Italy and Spain and spanned the acute and convalescent phases of COVID-19. The material from the prospective study consisted of cDNA or gDNA derived from T cells, B-cell-depleted T cells, or PBMCs. Subjects who had been exposed to COVID-19, were actively infected with it, or had recovered from it provided the deeply sampled blood TCRbeta repertoires that made up the dataset. The repertoires were made available in a free public database intended to serve as a resource for research on the immune response to SARS-CoV-2. Samples were obtained from the ongoing ImmuneRACE study (first 160 participants) and from roughly 1,300 subjects provided by 6 global collaborators. Sample metadata almost always included a de-identified subject ID, COVID-19 status, age in years and sex. Where HLA class I and class II types were available, the types were taken from metadata supplied by the sample provider, not from assay-based typing. General conclusions and limits of the study: The amount of clinical and demographic metadata varied by source and participant and was provided uncurated.

TCRbeta CDR3 regions were amplified from genomic DNA by means of the immunoSEQ Assay, a bias-controlled multiplex PCR. Per the original workflow: Within the assay, amplification of reference gene primers was used to estimate how many nucleated cells each sample contained. Sequence reads were collapsed and filtered to measure the absolute abundance of every unique TCRbeta CDR3 rearrangement. For each sample, productive Simpson clonality was calculated as the square root of Simpson's diversity index across productive rearrangements. TCRdb stores this immuneACCESS table with in-frame sequences only. Part of the clones is absent; in the studies checked, under half of the shortfall reflects unresolved V genes, and no reason is known for the rest. V and J calls and clone size come straight from that table; D and trimming were deduced from the DNA. The sample table shows roughly 140,000 clones, and around 87% are seen once. The leading ten clones occupy 0.95% to 1.5% of the sample.

Participants in the prospective study were aged roughly 18 to 89 years, lived in about two dozen United States geographic areas, and enrolled through a virtual design. To assign participants to cohorts, the prospective study relied on clinical history that participants themselves reported in a screening survey and a study questionnaire. In the prospective study, mobile phlebotomists collected whole blood, serum and a nasopharyngeal or oropharyngeal swab from each participant. Participants in the prospective study had the option to provide additional blood draws and questionnaires over an approximately 2-month period. Prospective study blood samples were shipped either frozen or at room temperature before DNA extraction.

The sample was PBMCs or T cells enriched from blood (not recorded which). The receptor was derived from a woman in her twenties or thirties with acute COVID-19. The rearrangement combines TRBV6-6 with TRBJ2-1; TRBD1 is a possible D gene, resting on 5 matching bases. The bases are TGTGCCAGCACTTCCCAAGGGGCTAACTACAATGAGCAGTTCTTC. It encodes CASTSQGANYNEQFF.